The entry below describes one TCR beta chain. The data were taken from a study of long-term antiretroviral therapy in people with HIV. Germline CDR1 reads SGHDN; CDR2 reads FVKESK. There are 16 residues in the CDR3. V was shortened by 0 bases and J by 2 bases, with 14 bases between the two germline ends. Assay version v3.0 of immunoSEQ was used, and it was run at survey level. The protocol was immunoSEQ multiplex PCR, while the TCRdb copy is restricted to in-frame clones and leaves out a portion. The sample consists of 8,000 to 10,000 clones, around 84% of them appearing once. Sequences were derived from unsorted PBMCs, sampled 0.3 years before starting antiretroviral therapy. The receptor's source is a man aged 25-45 years with HIV. The chain joins TRBV14 to TRBJ2-7; TRBD1 might be the D (6 bases). CDR3 in DNA: TGTGCCAGCAGCCAAGACCCAGGACAGAGGGCCTACGAGCAGTACTTC. Amino acids: CASSQDPGQRAYEQYF.